This is a list of T cell receptor beta chains from one sample in a study of identical twins. TCRdb re-called the 5' RACE reads through MiXCR, storing one row per CDR3 protein. The profile shows 1,800,000 or so distinct CDR3 sequences, less than 35% of them singletons. Sequenced: cord blood. The receptors come from a newborn girl in good health. Each CDR3 is given with its conserved first and last residue. D genes are given only for firm matches. Expanded clones get a size class; other rows say once, few or many, or leave the size out.

J gene,V gene,D gene,clone size,CDR3 DNA,CDR3 protein
TRBJ1-5,TRBV28,NA,few,TGTGCCAGCAGTCCCGACAGGCCGAATCAGCCCCAGCATTTT,CASSPDRPNQPQHF
TRBJ1-2,TRBV5-1,TRBD1,NA,TGCGCCAGCAGCTTGGCCGGACAGGCCCATTCAGACTATGGCTACACCTTC,CASSLAGQAHSDYGYTF
TRBJ2-7,TRBV3-1,TRBD2,NA,TGTGCCAGCAGCCAAGGAATAGGGCGGCTAGCGGGATACGAGCAGTACTTC,CASSQGIGRLAGYEQYF
TRBJ2-7,TRBV28,TRBD2,few,TGTGCCAGCAGTTCCCTGATAGCGGGAGGGTACTACGAGCAGTACTTC,CASSSLIAGGYYEQYF
TRBJ1-6,TRBV28,NA,NA,TGCGCCCGCAGTTTCTGGGGGCATAATTCACCCCTCCACTTT,CARSFWGHNSPLHF
TRBJ2-1,TRBV12-3/TRBV12-4,TRBD2,NA,TGTGCCAGCAGCCCCGGTCGCCGGGCTAGCGGGCACAATGAGCAGTTCTTC,CASSPGRRASGHNEQFF
TRBJ1-2,TRBV3-1,NA,many,TGTGCCAGCAGCCAAAATAACTATGGCTACACCTTC,CASSQNNYGYTF
TRBJ2-3,TRBV6-2/TRBV6-3,NA,few,TGTGCCAGCAGTTTCGGACCGACGGAATTCACAGATACGCAGTATTTT,CASSFGPTEFTDTQYF
TRBJ2-7,TRBV4-2,NA,NA,TGTGCCAGCAGCCAAGACCCCGCAGAGCAGTACTTC,CASSQDPAEQYF
TRBJ1-2,TRBV3-1,NA,NA,TGTGCCAGCAGCCAAGATCCGCACCGGAACTATGGCTACACCTTC,CASSQDPHRNYGYTF
TRBJ2-5,TRBV6-2/TRBV6-3,TRBD1,NA,TGTGCCCGTCCCGGGACAGATATACAAGAGACCCAGTACTTC,CARPGTDIQETQYF
TRBJ2-1,TRBV2,NA,NA,TGTGCCAGCAAGCCCCTCTCGGCCGCTACCGCCCACAATGAGCAGTTCTTC,CASKPLSAATAHNEQFF
TRBJ2-7,TRBV18,TRBD1,few,TGTGCCAGCTCACTAGGGACAGGGCGTCCCTACGAGCAGTACTTC,CASSLGTGRPYEQYF
TRBJ1-4,TRBV29-1,NA,once,TGCAGCGCGGGGAGGGTAGCTAATGAAAAACTGTTTTTT,CSAGRVANEKLFF
TRBJ1-2,TRBV18,TRBD1,few,TGTGCCAGCTCACCAGTAGGACAGGGGAACTATGGCTACACCTTC,CASSPVGQGNYGYTF
TRBJ1-5,TRBV4-1,NA,many,TGCGCCAGCAGCCCACGACATGGGTCGGATAATCAGCCCCAGCATTTT,CASSPRHGSDNQPQHF
TRBJ1-2,TRBV6-1,NA,NA,TGTGCCAGCAGGGCTGTTTCGGTCGGTGGCTACACCTTC,CASRAVSVGGYTF
TRBJ1-2,TRBV27,NA,few,TGTGCCAGCAGCCCGACAGGCCCGTGGGGCTACACCTTC,CASSPTGPWGYTF
TRBJ2-5,TRBV7-9,NA,few,TGTGCCAGCAGCTTGGATATTAGACATCGAGAGACCCAGTACTTC,CASSLDIRHRETQYF
TRBJ2-2,TRBV29-1,TRBD2,many,TGCAGCGTGACTAGCGGGAGCACCGGGGAGCTGTTTTTT,CSVTSGSTGELFF
TRBJ2-1,TRBV21-1,NA,NA,TGTGCCAGCAGCAAATGCTCCAAAGCGGGGAGCTCCTACAATGAGCAGTTCTTC,CASSKCSKAGSSYNEQFF
TRBJ2-3,TRBV25-1,TRBD2,NA,TGTGCCAGCAGTTTAACAGGGACTAGCGGGACACCAGATACGCAGTATTTT,CASSLTGTSGTPDTQYF
TRBJ2-7,TRBV5-1,TRBD2,many,TGCGCCAGCAGCACTAGCGGGACACTCTACGAGCAGTACTTC,CASSTSGTLYEQYF
TRBJ1-5,TRBV20-1,NA,NA,TGCAGTGCTAGGTCCAGGGTGTTTGGCAATCAGCCCCAGCATTTT,CSARSRVFGNQPQHF
TRBJ2-7,TRBV5-1,NA,NA,TGCGCCAGCAGCTTTTCTGGAGACGTAGCCTACGAGCAGTACTTC,CASSFSGDVAYEQYF
TRBJ1-2,TRBV7-9,NA,few,TGTGCCAGCAGCTTCCGGACGGACACCTTC,CASSFRTDTF